This TCR beta chain was captured in a study of graft-versus-host responses after intestinal transplantation (dated by TCRdb to about 2021). The study in broad terms: Recipients received multivisceral, liver-intestinal, or isolated intestinal transplants. Every recipient was given anti-thymocyte globulin induction, followed by 3 to 4 years of maintenance tacrolimus and steroids. After intestinal transplantation, graft-versus-host and host-versus-graft alloreactive T cell clones were followed in the graft, circulation and bone marrow using bulk TCR-beta CDR3 sequencing. Alloreactive clones were identified by sequencing pre-transplant mixed lymphocyte reaction products and comparing these products with unstimulated pre-transplant donor and recipient T cells. The cohort enrolled about two dozen intestinal transplant recipients including one retransplant, and a few patients lacking pretransplant specimens were excluded. A peak of at least 4% donor T cells among recipient peripheral blood mononuclear cells was the definition used for donor T cell macrochimerism. Instead of going to the commercial service, samples from a few later patients were sequenced in-house on an Illumina MiSeq and processed with MiXCR.

V and J are truncated by 4 bases and 0 bases respectively, leaving an intervening sequence of 14 bases. Reading from cysteine to phenylalanine, the CDR3 counts 16 amino acids. The read is trimmed to its CDR3 DNA, 48 bases read in frame from base 1. The germline V gene (reference sequence) specifies LNHDA as CDR1 and SQIVND as CDR2. The full study reports these points: In the allografts of patients with donor T cell macrochimerism, GvH to HvG T cell clonal ratios were high. Conclusions were limited by the relatively low number and heterogeneity of intestinal transplant patients. GvH clones were detected in recipient bone marrow, and some appeared earlier in ileal mucosa or blood, consistent with an intestinal mucosal origin. Peak levels of circulating GvH clones were associated with declines in HvG clones early after transplant.

The meaning of the sample's time point label: cells obtained before transplantation from donor or recipient. CD3+CD4+ and CD3+CD8+ populations were FACS-sorted from unstimulated pre-transplant donor and recipient cells taken from spleen or lymph nodes. Receptors were amplified or captured by the immunoSEQ multiplex PCR assay. In most patients, genomic DNA was isolated using the Qiagen DNeasy Blood and Tissue Kit and sent frozen to Adaptive Biotechnologies for TCR sequencing. For most patients, genomic DNA was subjected to high-throughput TCR-beta CDR3 sequencing by Adaptive Biotechnologies. The published analysis was carried out like this. Adaptive's ImmunoSEQ software was the source of the TCR sequencing data for about 20 patients, while a few other patients were processed with MiXCR and VDJtools. To correct CD4 versus CD8 sorting errors, any sequence found in both subsets at a frequency ratio below 5:1 was removed. CDR3 nucleotide sequences shared between donor and recipient were removed because their origin could not be assigned. To be classed as alloreactive, a clone needed at least 2-fold expansion over unstimulated cells and a minimum CFSE-low frequency of 0.002% (template counts) or 0.001% (read counts). Clones detected in sequenced pre-transplant spleen, lymph node, or MLR CFSE-low populations of the donor or recipient were defined as mappable. The cumulative frequency of alloreactive clones was calculated as a percentage of all sequences, weighted by copy number. TCRdb retrieved this table from immuneACCESS and kept in-frame rearrangements only. Not all clones are present; in checked studies, unresolved V genes account for under half, and no reason is known for the remainder. V, J and clone size are those of that table, while D and trimming were read from the DNA. This sample comprises roughly 51,000 clones, roughly 90% of them detected only once. Over 0.55% of the sample lies in the top ten.

Of note for this clone: The antigen it recognizes is unknown. The record has no base qualities; no much larger clone is one base away.

The sequence is built from TRBV19 and TRBJ2-3, with no confidently assigned D gene. Here the sequenced sample was unstimulated CD4+ T cells sorted from spleen or lymph node cells, taken before transplant. The TCR originated in a human donor who was the organ donor for an intestinal transplant. The nucleotides are TGTGCCAGTAGTACACACCTTCTTAAGAGCACAGATACGCAGTATTTT. This yields the protein CASSTHLLKSTDTQYF.